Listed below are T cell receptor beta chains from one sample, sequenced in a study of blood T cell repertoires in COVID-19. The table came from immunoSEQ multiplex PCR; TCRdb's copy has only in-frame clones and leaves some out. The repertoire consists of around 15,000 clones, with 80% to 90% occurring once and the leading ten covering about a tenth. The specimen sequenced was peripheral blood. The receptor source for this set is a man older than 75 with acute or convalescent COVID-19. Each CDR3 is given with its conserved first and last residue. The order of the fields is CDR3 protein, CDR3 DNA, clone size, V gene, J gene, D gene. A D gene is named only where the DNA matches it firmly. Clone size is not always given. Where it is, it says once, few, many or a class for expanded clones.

CDR3 protein: CATSRAREHTEAFF
CDR3 DNA: TGTGCCACCAGCAGAGCAAGAGAACACACTGAAGCTTTCTTT
clone size: -
V gene: TRBV15
J gene: TRBJ1-1
D gene: -

CDR3 protein: CASSPLGLAGPRETQYF
CDR3 DNA: TGCGCCAGCAGCCCTCTCGGACTAGCGGGCCCAAGGGAGACCCAGTACTTC
clone size: once
V gene: TRBV4-1
J gene: TRBJ2-5
D gene: TRBD2

CDR3 protein: CASSPPRDSFYQPQHF
CDR3 DNA: TGTGCCAGTAGTCCGCCCCGGGACAGTTTCTATCAGCCCCAGCATTTT
clone size: -
V gene: TRBV19
J gene: TRBJ1-5
D gene: TRBD1

CDR3 protein: CASSSDRGFSYNEQFF
CDR3 DNA: TGTGCCAGTAGTTCCGACAGGGGGTTTTCCTACAATGAGCAGTTCTTC
clone size: -
V gene: TRBV19
J gene: TRBJ2-1
D gene: TRBD1

CDR3 protein: CASISGTGGTQYF
CDR3 DNA: TGTGCCAGTATTAGCGGGACTGGAGGGACCCAGTACTTC
clone size: -
V gene: TRBV19
J gene: TRBJ2-5
D gene: TRBD2

CDR3 protein: CASALLSGGGWYGYTF
CDR3 DNA: TGTGCCAGCGCGTTACTTTCAGGGGGTGGGTGGTATGGCTACACCTTC
clone size: -
V gene: TRBV2
J gene: TRBJ1-2
D gene: TRBD1

CDR3 protein: CASSSPTSGGADTQYF
CDR3 DNA: TGTGCCAGCAGTTCCCCGACTAGCGGGGGTGCAGATACGCAGTATTTT
clone size: -
V gene: TRBV27
J gene: TRBJ2-3
D gene: TRBD2

CDR3 protein: CASSTTGTRSNQPQHF
CDR3 DNA: TGTGCCAGTAGTACGACCGGGACACGGAGCAATCAGCCCCAGCATTTT
clone size: once
V gene: TRBV19
J gene: TRBJ1-5
D gene: -

CDR3 protein: CSASSAGVNYGYTF
CDR3 DNA: TGCAGTGCTAGTTCTGCAGGGGTTAACTATGGCTACACCTTC
clone size: -
V gene: TRBV20-1
J gene: TRBJ1-2
D gene: -

CDR3 protein: CAWSPDRGSYGYTF
CDR3 DNA: TGTGCCTGGAGTCCCGACAGGGGCAGCTATGGCTACACCTTC
clone size: -
V gene: TRBV30
J gene: TRBJ1-2
D gene: TRBD1

CDR3 protein: CASSGGGLGNSPLHF
CDR3 DNA: TGTGCCAGCAGCGGGGGGGGACTTGGGAATTCACCCCTCCACTTT
clone size: -
V gene: TRBV9
J gene: TRBJ1-6
D gene: -

CDR3 protein: CASSQIRDEQYF
CDR3 DNA: TGTGCCAGCAGCCAAATCAGGGACGAGCAGTACTTC
clone size: few
V gene: TRBV3-1/TRBV3-2
J gene: TRBJ2-7
D gene: -

CDR3 protein: CASSQDEYGYTF
CDR3 DNA: TGTGCCAGCAGCCAAGACGAGTATGGCTACACCTTC
clone size: -
V gene: TRBV3-1/TRBV3-2
J gene: TRBJ1-2
D gene: -

CDR3 protein: CASSYSTQGGGNTIYF
CDR3 DNA: TGTGCCAGCAGTTACTCGACCCAGGGGGGAGGAAACACCATATATTTT
clone size: -
V gene: TRBV6-5
J gene: TRBJ1-3
D gene: TRBD1

CDR3 protein: CASSIQGRQPQHF
CDR3 DNA: TGTGCCAGTAGTATACAGGGGCGCCAGCCCCAGCATTTT
clone size: -
V gene: TRBV19
J gene: TRBJ1-5
D gene: -

CDR3 protein: CASRGLAGVNEQFF
CDR3 DNA: TGCGCCAGCAGGGGACTAGCGGGAGTCAATGAGCAGTTCTTC
clone size: -
V gene: TRBV10-2
J gene: TRBJ2-1
D gene: TRBD2

CDR3 protein: CASSRTSFWRNTEAFF
CDR3 DNA: TGCGCCAGCAGTCGAACTTCATTTTGGAGGAACACTGAAGCTTTCTTT
clone size: -
V gene: TRBV4-1
J gene: TRBJ1-1
D gene: -

CDR3 protein: CARPPLALAGGADTQYF
CDR3 DNA: TGCGCCAGACCACCCCTGGCGCTAGCGGGGGGGGCAGATACGCAGTATTTT
clone size: once
V gene: TRBV10-1
J gene: TRBJ2-3
D gene: TRBD2

CDR3 protein: CASRGQPNTEAFF
CDR3 DNA: TGTGCCAGCAGGGGACAGCCAAACACTGAAGCTTTCTTT
clone size: -
V gene: TRBV6-5
J gene: TRBJ1-1
D gene: TRBD1

CDR3 protein: CASRQAQNNQPQHF
CDR3 DNA: TGTGCCAGCCGTCAAGCACAGAACAATCAGCCCCAGCATTTT
clone size: -
V gene: TRBV6-6
J gene: TRBJ1-5
D gene: -

CDR3 protein: CASSLWGLNTEAFF
CDR3 DNA: TGCGCCAGCAGCTTGTGGGGGCTGAACACTGAAGCTTTCTTT
clone size: -
V gene: TRBV5-1
J gene: TRBJ1-1
D gene: -

CDR3 protein: CASSSHPTGSGANVLTF
CDR3 DNA: TGTGCCAGCAGTTCACATCCCACAGGGTCTGGGGCCAACGTCCTGACTTTC
clone size: -
V gene: TRBV27
J gene: TRBJ2-6
D gene: -

CDR3 protein: CASRSGGGGLQETQYF
CDR3 DNA: TGTGCCAGCCGTTCCGGGGGCGGGGGGCTTCAAGAGACCCAGTACTTC
clone size: -
V gene: TRBV6-5
J gene: TRBJ2-5
D gene: TRBD2

CDR3 protein: CASSPGAGGSGIDADTQYF
CDR3 DNA: TGTGCCAGCTCCCCGGGAGCAGGTGGTAGCGGGATCGACGCAGATACGCAGTATTTT
clone size: -
V gene: TRBV18
J gene: TRBJ2-3
D gene: TRBD2

CDR3 protein: CASSNAGVSNYGYTF
CDR3 DNA: TGTGCCAGCAGCAACGCAGGGGTGTCTAACTATGGCTACACCTTC
clone size: -
V gene: TRBV9
J gene: TRBJ1-2
D gene: -

CDR3 protein: CASTVSGRATGELFF
CDR3 DNA: TGTGCCAGCACCGTCAGCGGGAGGGCCACCGGGGAGCTGTTTTTT
clone size: once
V gene: TRBV2
J gene: TRBJ2-2
D gene: TRBD2

CDR3 protein: CASKGARMDLGSPLHF
CDR3 DNA: TGTGCCAGTAAAGGGGCGCGTATGGATTTGGGATCACCCCTCCACTTT
clone size: -
V gene: TRBV19
J gene: TRBJ1-6
D gene: -

CDR3 protein: CASSRTDSGTQYF
CDR3 DNA: TGTGCCAGCAGCCGAACCGACTCTGGTACGCAGTATTTT
clone size: -
V gene: TRBV7-3
J gene: TRBJ2-3
D gene: -

CDR3 protein: CASSPWDRYGNQPQHF
CDR3 DNA: TGTGCCAGCAGCCCCTGGGACAGATATGGCAATCAGCCCCAGCATTTT
clone size: -
V gene: TRBV5-6
J gene: TRBJ1-5
D gene: TRBD1

CDR3 protein: CASSSHLITGTSGDNEQFF
CDR3 DNA: TGTGCCAGCAGCTCCCATTTGATCACCGGGACTAGCGGCGACAATGAGCAGTTCTTC
clone size: -
V gene: TRBV7-3
J gene: TRBJ2-1
D gene: TRBD2

CDR3 protein: CASSQSRSLDNFYEQYF
CDR3 DNA: TGCGCCAGCAGTCAATCGCGATCCCTTGACAATTTCTACGAGCAGTACTTC
clone size: -
V gene: TRBV23-1
J gene: TRBJ2-7
D gene: -

CDR3 protein: CASSPGTDYTGELFF
CDR3 DNA: TGTGCCAGCAGCCCCGGGACAGACTACACCGGGGAGCTGTTTTTT
clone size: -
V gene: TRBV11-3
J gene: TRBJ2-2
D gene: TRBD1

CDR3 protein: CASSEGAQPYEQYF
CDR3 DNA: TGTGCCAGCAGTGAAGGGGCTCAACCCTACGAGCAGTACTTC
clone size: -
V gene: TRBV2
J gene: TRBJ2-7
D gene: -

CDR3 protein: CASGKKIGQGAYNEQFF
CDR3 DNA: TGTGCTAGTGGCAAGAAGATAGGACAGGGGGCCTACAATGAGCAGTTCTTC
clone size: -
V gene: TRBV12-5
J gene: TRBJ2-1
D gene: TRBD1

CDR3 protein: CASSETGGSYGYTF
CDR3 DNA: TGTGCCAGCAGCGAAACAGGGGGCTCATATGGCTACACCTTC
clone size: -
V gene: TRBV11-2
J gene: TRBJ1-2
D gene: TRBD1

CDR3 protein: CASTISGEGYTF
CDR3 DNA: TGTGCCAGCACCATATCAGGGGAAGGCTACACCTTC
clone size: -
V gene: TRBV7-9
J gene: TRBJ1-2
D gene: -

CDR3 protein: CASSMTGVNGNTIYF
CDR3 DNA: TGTGCCAGTAGTATGACCGGGGTGAACGGAAACACCATATATTTT
clone size: -
V gene: TRBV19
J gene: TRBJ1-3
D gene: -